This TCR beta chain was sequenced in a study (dated by TCRdb to the mid-2010s). At the level of the whole study: The study set out to test whether tumor-infiltrating Tregs in breast cancer get recruited from blood Tregs or are instead converted in situ from other CD4+ T cell subsets.

V loses 5 bases, J loses 5 bases, and the germline ends lie 9 bases apart. The CDR3 spans 12 residues, from the cysteine through the phenylalanine. Only the CDR3 DNA is retained, 36 bases long and in frame from the first base. This clonotype is identified as hyperexpanded (1% or more). The antigen it recognizes is unknown. The input lacks base qualities; no much larger clone sits a single base away. Library construction relied on multiplex PCR. The sample was run on an Ion Torrent PGM. For the approximately 20-patient analysis, adaptor-ligated barcode primers were used to amplify TRBV12-4/TRBJ1-2 clonotypes. The Ion Personal Genome Machine system was used to sequence TRBV12-4/TRBJ1-2 amplicons from the approximately 22-patient cohort. In the original analysis: Sequencing data were pooled across the five patients for each of nine subset-tissue groups and compared by unsupervised clustering of TCR gene usage. The Morisita-Horn index was used to calculate repertoire similarity, with shared sequences weighted by how much each contributed to each repertoire. TCRdb reprocessing: public reads trimmed at Q25 with fastp, clones called with MiXCR, in-frame beta chains kept. CDR3 protein duplicates are merged, each entry listing the most common genes and DNA. The V and J calls reflect TCRdb's pipeline rather than the authors' work. The sample contains over 90 distinct CDR3 sequences, around a fifth of them found a single time. Jointly, the top ten make up 67% of the sample.

Overall study results and their limits: The larger-cohort validation was restricted to a single TCR beta V-J rearrangement rather than whole repertoires. The TCR gene usage of tumor memory CD4+ T cells clustered together with blood and lymph node memory CD4+ cells and with lymph node naive CD4+ cells. The TCR alpha and beta sequences of tumor-infiltrating Tregs showed the greatest overlap with tumor naive CD4+ T cells, followed by blood naive CD4+ T cells. Among roughly 22 patients, around 12% of tumor Treg TRBV12-4/TRBJ1-2 sequences were shared with naive CD4+ cells, versus under 2.3% with blood Tregs or memory cells.

Cells that were CD4+CD25+CD127-/low were isolated as Tregs. In a larger cohort of about two dozen breast cancer patients, a single TRBV12-4/TRBJ1-2 rearrangement was sequenced in tumor Tregs and in blood Treg, naive and memory CD4+ cells. Tumor tissue and lymph nodes from ipsilateral axillary dissection were perfused with PBS, minced and digested with collagenase I and hyaluronidase. Sorted cell populations were confirmed by FACS to exceed 90% purity. The sequence links TRBV12-3 or TRBV12-4 to TRBJ1-2; the D segment could be TRBD1, given 5 matching bases. Material for sequencing was tumor-infiltrating Tregs sorted from the breast tumor. The sequence was obtained from a female donor with breast cancer. CDR3 protein: CASSRDRYGYTF. At the DNA level, the sequence is TGTGCCAGCAGTCGGGACCGATATGGCTACACCTTC.